These 13 T cell receptor beta chains were all obtained from the same sample, sequenced in a study of response to subunit inactivated influenza vaccine. TCRdb re-derived calls from the RT-PCR reads in MiXCR, one entry per CDR3 protein. The sample records over 150,000 distinct CDR3 sequences, around a tenth being singletons. Sequenced here: CD8+ T cells sorted from PBMCs, sampled around 25 months after vaccination. Receptors originate from a man between 45 and 75 years old who received an inactivated influenza vaccine.

The table lists this clonotype with a few counts. The chain employs TRBV13 and TRBJ2-7, with D unresolved. Between the trimmed V and J ends, which lost 5 bases and 2 bases, there was a span of 19 bases. This CDR3 region has 16 residues. CDR1 and CDR2 (germline): PRHDT, FYEKMQ (reference sequence). The CDR3 here is CASSPPTGSQAYEQYF. In nucleotides, the CDR3 is TGTGCCAGCAGCCCCCCCACTGGCTCCCAAGCCTACGAGCAGTACTTC.

The chain links TRBV7-9 to TRBJ2-1; TRBD2 agrees at 7 bases. The CDR3 is 11 amino acids. The J segment lost 16 bases and the V segment lost 5 bases, leaving 8 bases of the junction unmatched. Germline CDR1 and CDR2: SEHNR and FQNEAQ (reference sequence). The CDR3 spells CASSQGLVEFF. DNA for the CDR3: TGTGCCAGCAGCCAAGGACTAGTAGAATTCTTC. Using reference TRBV7-9 and TRBJ2-1 for the parts outside the CDR3, the full variable domain is DTGVSQNPRHKITKRGQNVTFRCDPISEHNRLYWYRQTLGQGPEFLTYFQNEAQLEKSRLLSDRFSAERPKGSFSTLEIQRTEQGDSAMYLCASSQGLVEFFGPGTRLTVL.

The chain couples TRBV3-1 to TRBJ1-3; a possible D gene is TRBD1 (5 bases). CDR1 and CDR2 from the germline V gene are LGHDT and YNNKEL (reference sequence). Trimming took 2 bases from V and 1 from J, leaving 9 bases between them. The CDR3 runs to 15 residues. As DNA, the CDR3 is TGTGCCAGCAGCCAATCCAGGGTTTCTGGAAACACCATATATTTT. Protein: CASSQSRVSGNTIYF.

The CDR3 reads CASSSLENEQYF. Written as DNA, the CDR3 is TGTGCCAGCAGCTCGCTAGAGAACGAGCAGTACTTC. This chain uses TRBV7-9 with TRBJ2-7; D unresolved. The V end was cut by 4 bases, the J end by 5 bases, with 9 bases between. The CDR3 contains 12 residues. The germline CDR1 and CDR2 sequences are SEHNR and FQNEAQ (reference sequence).

This clonotype was observed many times. The chain uses TRBV4-3 and TRBJ2-7; 8 bases are shared with TRBD1. The CDR3 is 15 amino acids. From germline, CDR1 is LGHNA and CDR2 YSLEER. J lost 2 bases, V lost 4 bases, and 7 bases had no gene match. CDR3 loop: CASSRGQGGPYEQYF. As DNA, the CDR3 is TGCGCCAGCAGCCGCGGACAGGGAGGTCCCTACGAGCAGTACTTC.

This clonotype was detected only a few times. This chain uses TRBV27 with TRBJ2-7; maybe TRBD1 (6 bases). The germline V and J ends were trimmed by 5 bases and 1 base, with 12 bases remaining between them. The CDR3 totals 14 residues. Germline-derived CDR1 and CDR2 are MNHEY and SMNVEV (reference sequence). The CDR3 coding sequence is TGTGCCAGCAGTAGAATAGACAGGTCCTACGAGCAGTACTTC. Residues: CASSRIDRSYEQYF.

This clonotype was seen many times. Here the CDR3 DNA reads TGTGCCAGCAGCGCCGCCGGGACACCTAGCACAGATACGCAGTATTTT. Translation: CASSAAGTPSTDTQYF. The gene calls are TRBV9 and TRBJ2-3, with a tentative D call TRBD1 (6 bases). The V gene's germline CDR1 is SGDLS and CDR2 YYNGEE. This CDR3 is built from 16 residues. Trimming cost V 3 bases and J 0 bases, with 14 bases left between them. Filled out from reference TRBV9 and TRBJ2-3, the complete variable domain reads DSGVTQTPKHLITATGQRVTLRCSPRSGDLSVYWYQQSLDQGLQFLIQYYNGEERAKGNILERFSAQQFPDLHSELNLSSLELGDSALYFCASSAAGTPSTDTQYFGPGTRLTVL.

The sample holds a few counts of this clonotype. The chain employs TRBV25-1 and TRBJ1-3; D is undetermined. Trimming removed 10 bases from V and 0 bases from J, with 13 bases in between. In germline, CDR1 is MGHDK, CDR2 SYGVNS. The length of the CDR3 is 14 residues. The CDR3 DNA sequence: TGTGCCATCATACACGGCTCCTCTGGAAACACCATATATTTT. This translates into CAIIHGSSGNTIYF.

This sequence joins TRBV28 and TRBJ2-3; perhaps D is TRBD1 or TRBD2 (5 bases each). CDR1 is MDHEN and CDR2 is SYDVKM in the germline V gene. V was shortened by 4 bases and J by 2 bases, with 13 bases between the two germline ends. The CDR3 sequence is 15 residues long. The chain's CDR3 is CASSSRTLVTDTQYF. CDR3 nucleotides: TGTGCCAGCAGTTCAAGGACACTAGTCACAGATACGCAGTATTTT.

This clonotype was counted at least ten times. The chain links TRBV24-1 to TRBJ2-5; D remains ambiguous. V was shortened by 1 base and J by 2 bases, with 7 bases between the two germline ends. The CDR3 covers 14 residues. The germline CDR1 and CDR2 sequences are KGHDR and SFDVKD. CDR3 residues: CATSDFGEQETQYF. The CDR3 nucleotides read TGTGCCACCAGTGATTTCGGTGAGCAAGAGACCCAGTACTTC.

This clonotype was seen more than once but under ten times. V gene TRBV12-3 or TRBV12-4 combines with J gene TRBJ2-7; the match to TRBD1 covers 7 bases. The V and J ends lost 5 bases and 5 bases, in that order; junction bases with no gene match: 9. This CDR3 spans 14 amino acids. CDR3 DNA sequence: TGTGCCAGCAGTCTCTACAGGGGCCAGGACGAGCAGTACTTC. Amino acids: CASSLYRGQDEQYF.

In its sample, this clonotype was seen a few times. This sequence joins TRBV12-3 or TRBV12-4 and TRBJ2-3; 9 positions match TRBD2. CDR3 length equals 15 residues. V lost 3 bases to trimming and J lost 5 bases; unmatched junction nucleotides: 6. CDR3 nucleotides: TGTGCCAGCAGTTTCGGCGGGGGGGCTGTAGATACGCAGTATTTT. It yields the protein CASSFGGGAVDTQYF.

V usage is TRBV9 and J usage is TRBJ2-1; 11 bases line up with TRBD2. The CDR3 is made up of 15 amino acids. V lost 4 bases to trimming and J lost 12 bases; unmatched junction nucleotides: 12. Germline-derived CDR1 and CDR2 are SGDLS and YYNGEE. For the CDR3, the DNA is TGTGCCAGCAGCTTCGGGACTAGCGGCGGGGCGGGGCAGTTCTTC. This encodes CASSFGTSGGAGQFF.